These 24 T cell receptor beta chains came from one sample sequenced in a study of PD-L1 blockade in urothelial cancer. Profiled with immunoSEQ multiplex PCR; TCRdb holds only in-frame clones, not every one. The table shows approximately 110,000 clones, with about 85% occurring only once. The sample here was PBMCs, taken around atezolizumab (anti-PD-L1) treatment. These receptors came from a man in his fifties with urothelial cancer.

V usage is TRBV2 and J usage is TRBJ2-6; the match to TRBD1 covers 8 bases. CDR3 length equals 15 residues. With 6 bases clipped from V and 4 bases from J, the junction kept 5 bases outside the gene matches. In germline, CDR1 is SNHLY, CDR2 FYNNEI. As DNA, the CDR3 is TGTGCCAGCAGAGACAGGGGAACCGGGGCCAACGTCCTGACTTTC. Translating it yields CASRDRGTGANVLTF.

V usage is TRBV18 and J usage is TRBJ2-1, with D uncertain. This CDR3 has 12 residues. Looked up from germline, CDR1 is KGHSH and CDR2 is LQKENI. V gave up 5 bases and J gave up 4 bases, with 6 bases separating them. Here the CDR3 reads CASSGQYNEQFF. For the CDR3, the DNA is TGTGCCAGCTCAGGGCAGTACAATGAGCAGTTCTTC.

The rearrangement joins TRBV7-2 to TRBJ2-1; 9 bases map to TRBD2. Germline CDR1 reads SGHTA; CDR2 reads FQGNSA. The CDR3 totals 18 residues. V lost 3 bases, J lost 0 bases, and 9 bases stayed unmatched. CDR3 bases: TGTGCCAGCAGCTTCCCTTCTAGCGGGGACAGCTCCTACAATGAGCAGTTCTTC. Amino acid sequence: CASSFPSSGDSSYNEQFF.

The genes are TRBV7-9 and TRBJ1-6, with D possibly matching TRBD1 (5 bases). The germline gives CDR1 SEHNR, CDR2 FQNEAQ (reference sequence). This CDR3 is 16 amino acids long. V lost 1 base, J lost 1 base, and 8 bases lay in between. DNA for the CDR3: TGTGCCAGCAGCTTAGTCGGGGGATCCTATAATTCACCCCTCCACTTT. This translates into CASSLVGGSYNSPLHF.

This chain joins TRBV5-1 and TRBJ2-7; TRBD2 aligns across 8 bases. V was clipped by 4 bases and J by 2 bases; unmatched bases: 5. The CDR3 extends over 14 amino acids. Looked up from germline, CDR1 is SGHRS and CDR2 is YFSETQ. CDR3 amino acids: CASSQRAGAYEQYF. The CDR3 DNA follows: TGCGCCAGCAGCCAGAGAGCGGGGGCCTACGAGCAGTACTTC.

The chain carries TRBV14 and TRBJ1-2; 10 nucleotides align to TRBD1. V trimming: 4 bases; J trimming: 8 bases; junction bases outside the gene matches: 4. The germline V gene encodes CDR1 SGHDN and CDR2 FVKESK. The CDR3 consists of 13 residues. The DNA for the CDR3 is TGTGCCAGCAGCCCGGGACAGGGGACAGGCTACACCTTC. Protein sequence: CASSPGQGTGYTF.

The chain combines TRBV7-2 with TRBJ2-7; possibly TRBD2 for D (5 bases). Germline values: CDR1 SGHTA, CDR2 FQGNSA. With 1 base removed from V and 4 bases from J, the gap between germline ends came to 14 bases. The CDR3 sequence is 15 residues long. In DNA, the CDR3 is TGTGCCAGCAGCTTAGTGCCCCGCGGGCGGTACGAGCAGTACTTC. Translation: CASSLVPRGRYEQYF.

The V call is TRBV5-4, the J call TRBJ2-1, with 10 bases aligning to TRBD1. Per germline, CDR1 SGHNT and CDR2 YYREEE (reference sequence). Germline trimming cut 4 bases from V and 7 bases from J; bases unmatched to any gene: 20. The CDR3 runs to 19 residues. CDR3 in amino acids: CASSVPGQGQRGGKNEQFF. In nucleotides, the CDR3 is TGTGCCAGCAGCGTACCGGGACAGGGGCAACGGGGGGGGAAAAATGAGCAGTTCTTC.

In the case of this clone: The junction and the germline gene differ at one end; a read error may be behind it. This chain connects TRBV7-7 to TRBJ2-5; 11 bases are a match to TRBD2. The CDR3 runs 14 residues. CDR1 is SSHAT, CDR2 FNYEAQ, per germline (reference sequence). The CDR3 coding sequence is TGTGCTAGCAGCCCTACTAGCGGGAGACAGACCCAGTACTTC. Translated: CASSPTSGRQTQYF.

J is TRBJ1-5 and V is TRBV18; no definite D call. This CDR3 is built from 14 residues. CDR1 is KGHSH, CDR2 LQKENI, per germline. V was shortened by 4 bases and J by 7 bases, with 14 bases between the two germline ends. The CDR3 DNA reads TGTGCCAGCTCACTGGGTTCGGGATGGCAGCCCCAGCATTTT. Its translation is CASSLGSGWQPQHF.

The rearrangement joins TRBV2 to TRBJ2-2; TRBD2 might be the D (5 bases). This CDR3 is 15 amino acids long. The germline gives CDR1 SNHLY, CDR2 FYNNEI. Trimming left V 6 bases short and J 4 bases short, with 15 bases between. DNA for the CDR3: TGTGCCAGCAGCCCTACCGGGATCCCCACCGGGGAGCTGTTTTTT. Its translation is CASSPTGIPTGELFF.

The chain links TRBV19 to TRBJ2-5; possible D gene TRBD1, 6 bases. Germline assignment: CDR1 LNHDA and CDR2 SQIVND (reference sequence). Between the trimmed V and J ends, which lost 8 bases and 5 bases, there was a span of 15 bases. The CDR3 extends over 13 amino acids. This CDR3 reads CASSRNRDETQYF. CDR3 bases: TGTGCCAGTTCACGGAACAGGGATGAGACCCAGTACTTC.

The gene calls are TRBV30 and TRBJ2-1; D is perhaps TRBD2 (5 bases). Deletions cut 2 bases from V and 2 bases from J, with 10 bases between. Germline-derived CDR1 and CDR2 are GTSNPN and SVGIG (reference sequence). CDR3 length: 14 amino acids. CDR3 amino acids: CAWSPGSAYNEQFF. The CDR3 DNA is TGTGCCTGGAGTCCGGGGTCAGCCTACAATGAGCAGTTCTTC.

The V and J genes are TRBV28 and TRBJ2-7, with TRBD1 matching 11 bases. CDR1 and CDR2 (germline): MDHEN, SYDVKM. The CDR3 covers 14 residues. J gave up 6 bases and V 6 bases, and 7 bases lay outside the gene matches. The CDR3 DNA is TGTGCCAGCAGGCCGGGACAGGGGGGTCTCGAGCAGTACTTC. This codes for CASRPGQGGLEQYF.

The J gene is TRBJ1-3, the V gene TRBV6-1; D gene ambiguous. The length of the CDR3 is 15 residues. The V and J ends lost 4 bases and 0 bases respectively, with 10 bases between them. Germline V gene data show CDR1 as MNHNS and CDR2 as SASEGT. The CDR3 coding sequence is TGTGCCAGCAGTGGAGGCAGAGTCTCTGGAAACACCATATATTTT. It specifies CASSGGRVSGNTIYF.

V is TRBV11-2 and J is TRBJ1-2; D gene uncertain. This CDR3 has 12 residues. CDR1 and CDR2 from the germline V gene are SGHAT and FQNNGV. V dropped 0 bases and J dropped 6 bases, with 5 bases sitting between them. CDR3 amino acids: CASSLDSNGYTF. The CDR3 DNA is TGTGCCAGCAGCTTAGACAGTAATGGCTACACCTTC.

The V call is TRBV5-1, the J call TRBJ2-2; 7 bases are a match to TRBD2. The trim removed 2 bases at V and 6 bases at J, leaving 13 bases unmatched. Germline lookup yields CDR1 SGHRS and CDR2 YFSETQ. This CDR3 has 17 amino acids. The CDR3 DNA is TGCGCCAGCAGCTTTACGGCGGGAGTGGTGGGGCCCGGGGAGCTGTTTTTT. It codes for CASSFTAGVVGPGELFF.

In this sample, this clone turned up once. This chain connects TRBV27 to TRBJ2-3; D may be TRBD1 (6 bases). Germline V gene data show CDR1 as MNHEY and CDR2 as SMNVEV (reference sequence). CDR3 length: 14 residues. The V gene lost 6 bases and the J gene lost 6 bases, with 16 bases spanning the gap. The CDR3 DNA sequence: TGTGCCAGCAGCGGAAGGGGGAGTCGGGATACGCAGTATTTT. It codes for CASSGRGSRDTQYF.

The V call is TRBV6-6, the J call TRBJ1-2; D is possibly TRBD1 (5 bases). Deletions cut 7 bases from V and 7 bases from J, with 19 bases between. This CDR3 contains 14 residues. The germline CDR1 and CDR2 sequences are MNHNY and SVGAGI (reference sequence). DNA for the CDR3: TGTGCCAGCACCCTTCCGTCAGGGAAAGCTGGCTACACCTTC. Its protein is CASTLPSGKAGYTF.

The chain uses TRBV4-1 and TRBJ2-3; a weak D match, TRBD1 (6 bases). The CDR3 contains 15 residues. Trimming stripped 7 bases from V and 1 base from J, with 15 bases between. Germline lookup yields CDR1 MGHRA and CDR2 YSYEKL. For the CDR3, the DNA is TGCGCCAGCACCAGGGGAGTAGAGGGCACAGATACGCAGTATTTT. Translation: CASTRGVEGTDTQYF.

V gene TRBV19 combines with J gene TRBJ2-7; 9 bases fit TRBD2. J lost 6 bases, V lost 6 bases, and 9 bases had no gene match. CDR3 size: 14 residues. Per germline, CDR1 LNHDA and CDR2 SQIVND (reference sequence). In nucleotides, the CDR3 is TGTGCCAGTAGCCAACCGGGACTAGCTGGCGAGCAGTACTTC. Translating it yields CASSQPGLAGEQYF.

This sequence joins TRBV19 and TRBJ1-2; D is perhaps TRBD1 (5 bases). CDR3 length: 11 amino acids. Trimming cost V 4 bases and J 5 bases, with 5 bases left between them. Germline V gene lookup returns CDR1 LNHDA and CDR2 SQIVND (reference sequence). This CDR3 reads CASSTGYGYTF. The CDR3 coding sequence is TGTGCCAGTAGTACAGGGTATGGCTACACCTTC.

The table lists this clone with a count of one. The rearrangement uses TRBV15 and TRBJ1-2; D possibly corresponds to TRBD1 (5 bases). The CDR3 spans 15 residues. Between the trimmed V and J ends, which lost 0 bases and 4 bases, there was a span of 12 bases. CDR1 and CDR2 (germline): LNHNV, YYDKDF (reference sequence). CDR3 nucleotides: TGTGCCACCAGCAGAGATTTGGCAACAGGCTATGGCTACACCTTC. This gives the protein CATSRDLATGYGYTF.

The chain is built from TRBV2 and TRBJ1-5; D is possibly TRBD1 (6 bases). The length of the CDR3 is 14 residues. V was clipped by 5 bases and J by 3 bases, with 11 bases between them. The germline CDR1 and CDR2 sequences are SNHLY and FYNNEI. The CDR3 region has the DNA TGTGCCAGCAGTCTCAGGGGCCTCAATCAGCCCCAGCATTTT. Translating gives CASSLRGLNQPQHF.